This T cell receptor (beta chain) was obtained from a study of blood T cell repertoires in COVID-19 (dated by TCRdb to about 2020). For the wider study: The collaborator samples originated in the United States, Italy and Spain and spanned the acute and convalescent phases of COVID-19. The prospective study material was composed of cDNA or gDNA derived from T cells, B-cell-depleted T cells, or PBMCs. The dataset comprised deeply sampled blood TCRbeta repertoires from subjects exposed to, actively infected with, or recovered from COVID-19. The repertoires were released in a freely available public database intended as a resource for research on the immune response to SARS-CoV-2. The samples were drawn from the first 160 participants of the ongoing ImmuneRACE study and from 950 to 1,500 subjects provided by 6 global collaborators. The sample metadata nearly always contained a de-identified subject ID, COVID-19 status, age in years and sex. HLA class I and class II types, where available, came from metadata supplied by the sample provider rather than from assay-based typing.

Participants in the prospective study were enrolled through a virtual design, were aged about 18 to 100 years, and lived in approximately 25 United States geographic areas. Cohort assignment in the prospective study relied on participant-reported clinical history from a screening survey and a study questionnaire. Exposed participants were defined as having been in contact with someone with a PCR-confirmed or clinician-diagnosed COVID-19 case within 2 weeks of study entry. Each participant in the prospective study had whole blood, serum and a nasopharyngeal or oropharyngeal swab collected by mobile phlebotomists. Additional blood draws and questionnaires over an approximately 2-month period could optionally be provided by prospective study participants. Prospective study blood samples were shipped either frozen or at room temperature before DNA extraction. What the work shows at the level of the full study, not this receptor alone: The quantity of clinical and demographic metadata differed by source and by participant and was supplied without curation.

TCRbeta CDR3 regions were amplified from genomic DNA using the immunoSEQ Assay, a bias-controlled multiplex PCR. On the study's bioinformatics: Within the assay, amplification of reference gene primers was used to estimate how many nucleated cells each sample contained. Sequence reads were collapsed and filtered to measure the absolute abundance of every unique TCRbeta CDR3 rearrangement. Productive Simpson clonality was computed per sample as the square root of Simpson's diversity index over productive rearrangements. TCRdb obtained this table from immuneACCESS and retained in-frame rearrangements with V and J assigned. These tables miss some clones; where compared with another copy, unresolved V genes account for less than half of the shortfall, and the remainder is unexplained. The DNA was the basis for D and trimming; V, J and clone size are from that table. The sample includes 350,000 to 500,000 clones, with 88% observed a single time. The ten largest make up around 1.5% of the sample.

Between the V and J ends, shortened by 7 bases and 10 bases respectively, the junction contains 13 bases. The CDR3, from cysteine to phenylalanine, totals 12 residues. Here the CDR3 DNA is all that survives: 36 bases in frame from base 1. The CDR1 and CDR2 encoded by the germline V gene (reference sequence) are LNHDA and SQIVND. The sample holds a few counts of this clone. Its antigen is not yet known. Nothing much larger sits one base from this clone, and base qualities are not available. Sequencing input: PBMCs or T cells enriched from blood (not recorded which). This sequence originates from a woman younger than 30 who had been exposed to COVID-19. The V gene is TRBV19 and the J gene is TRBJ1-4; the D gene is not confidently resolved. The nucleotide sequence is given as TGTGCCAGTACCAACGCCCGGGGAAAACTGTTTTTT. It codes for CASTNARGKLFF.